This T cell receptor beta chain was recorded in a study of cytomegalovirus exposure and HLA in healthy donors. V was pared by 1 base and J by 1 base, with 9 bases between. The CDR3 has 14 amino acids. Germline V gene lookup returns CDR1 SGHNT and CDR2 YYREEE (reference sequence). Clones were read by immunoSEQ multiplex PCR, and TCRdb kept only the in-frame ones, dropping some. Of about 150,000 clones listed, around 90% are singletons. This clone was seen only once. This TCR was sampled from a woman between 25 and 40 years old in good health and CMV-seropositive. This sequence joins TRBV5-4 and TRBJ2-7; no firm D call. The sample consisted of PBMCs. In DNA form, the CDR3 reads TGTGCCAGCAGCTTGTTCGGCGGATCCTACGAGCAGTACTTC. Its translation is CASSLFGGSYEQYF.